The rows below give T cell receptor beta chains drawn from one sample of a study of OX40 agonist ivuxolimab in advanced cancers. Sequenced by immunoSEQ multiplex PCR; TCRdb stores in-frame clones only, minus some. The sample has 85,000 to 100,000 clones; roughly 85% are singletons. The specimen comprised CD4+ or CD8+ T cells sorted from blood, sampled in a trial of the OX40 agonist ivuxolimab. Receptors originate from an adult with an advanced solid tumor such as melanoma, head and neck, liver or kidney cancer. Both conserved end residues are part of each CDR3. A D gene is named only where the DNA matches it firmly. Clone size appears in some rows only: once, few, many, or a class for an expanded clone.

TRBV14,.,TRBD2,TRBJ2-7,CASRRSGSLGEQYF,TGTGCCAGCAGACGCAGCGGGAGTCTGGGGGAGCAGTACTTC
TRBV7-8,.,.,TRBJ1-5,CASSAQGNNQPQHF,TGTGCCAGCAGCGCACAAGGAAACAATCAGCCCCAGCATTTT
TRBV19,.,TRBD1,TRBJ2-2,CASRQGRRSGELFF,TGTGCCAGCCGACAGGGAAGGAGGTCCGGGGAGCTGTTTTTT
TRBV5-5,.,.,TRBJ2-2,CASSLGQATGELFF,TGTGCCAGCAGCTTGGGACAGGCGACCGGGGAGCTGTTTTTT
TRBV19,.,.,TRBJ1-1,CASRRQDTEAFF,TGTGCCAGTAGACGACAAGACACTGAAGCTTTCTTT
TRBV27,once,TRBD2,TRBJ2-3,CASMRWGERGGSDTQYF,TGTGCCAGCATGAGGTGGGGGGAGCGGGGGGGATCCGATACGCAGTATTTT
TRBV5-1,once,TRBD2,TRBJ2-5,CASSLVGTSQETQYF,TGCGCCAGCAGCTTGGTTGGGACTAGCCAAGAGACCCAGTACTTC
TRBV9,.,.,TRBJ2-2,CASSVQGNTGELFF,TGTGCCAGCAGCGTTCAAGGGAACACCGGGGAGCTGTTTTTT
TRBV27,.,TRBD2,TRBJ2-3,CASSSLAVSTDTQYF,TGTGCCAGCAGTTCTCTAGCGGTGAGCACAGATACGCAGTATTTT
TRBV4-3,.,TRBD1,TRBJ2-5,CASSQVGQGLETQYF,TGCGCCAGCAGCCAAGTTGGACAGGGGTTAGAGACCCAGTACTTC
TRBV29-1,.,.,TRBJ1-2,CSVSYFESDYTF,TGCAGCGTTTCCTATTTTGAGAGTGACTACACCTTC
TRBV28,.,.,TRBJ1-3,CASSSPGEAGNTIYF,TGTGCCAGCAGTTCGCCCGGGGAGGCTGGAAACACCATATATTTT
TRBV7-9,few,TRBD1,TRBJ2-7,CASSQTGTAYEQYF,TGTGCCAGCAGCCAGACCGGGACAGCTTACGAGCAGTACTTC
TRBV11-2,.,.,TRBJ2-3,CASSSGLGDTQYF,TGTGCCAGCAGCTCCGGACTGGGAGATACGCAGTATTTT
TRBV7-2,.,TRBD1,TRBJ2-7,CASASRTGGYEQYF,TGTGCCAGCGCCTCCCGGACAGGGGGCTACGAGCAGTACTTC
TRBV23-1,.,.,TRBJ2-7,CASSHPRIPSSYEQYF,TGCGCCAGCAGTCACCCAAGGATACCCAGCTCCTACGAGCAGTACTTC
TRBV5-8,.,.,TRBJ1-1,CASSAVGWGNTEAFF,TGTGCCAGCAGCGCGGTGGGATGGGGGAACACTGAAGCTTTCTTT
TRBV19,.,TRBD1,TRBJ2-6,CASSVIRDRNSGANVLTF,TGTGCCAGTAGTGTAATCCGGGACAGGAACTCTGGGGCCAACGTCCTGACTTTC
TRBV7-2,once,TRBD2,TRBJ2-3,CASTSNLAGRDTQYF,TGTGCCAGCACCAGTAACCTAGCGGGAAGAGATACGCAGTATTTT
TRBV5-1,.,.,TRBJ1-5,CASSLGIGMQPQHF,TGCGCCAGCAGCTTGGGTATAGGGATGCAGCCCCAGCATTTT
TRBV4-2,once,TRBD2,TRBJ2-2,CASSRSGLAGDTGELFF,TGTGCCAGCAGCCGGTCGGGACTAGCGGGAGACACCGGGGAGCTGTTTTTT
TRBV30,.,TRBD1,TRBJ1-1,CAWSATGGTAFF,TGTGCCTGGAGCGCCACAGGGGGCACGGCTTTCTTT
TRBV2,.,TRBD2,TRBJ2-5,CASSTSGLGLETQYF,TGTGCCAGCAGTACCTCGGGACTAGGCTTAGAGACCCAGTACTTC
TRBV5-4,few,TRBD2,TRBJ2-4,CASSLFGIGRAKNIQYF,TGTGCCAGCAGCCTCTTTGGTATCGGGAGGGCCAAAAACATTCAGTACTTC
TRBV28,few,TRBD1,TRBJ1-3,CASRSGGLSGNTIYF,TGTGCCAGCAGGTCAGGGGGGCTCTCTGGAAACACCATATATTTT
TRBV9,.,TRBD1,TRBJ2-2,CASSELPALRGTGELFF,TGTGCCAGCAGCGAACTCCCAGCCCTCAGGGGGACCGGGGAGCTGTTTTTT
TRBV28,.,TRBD2,TRBJ2-1,CASSPRGTGGLHNEQFF,TGTGCCAGCAGTCCCCGGGGTACGGGAGGGCTTCACAATGAGCAGTTCTTC
TRBV18,.,.,TRBJ2-7,CASSPPSSYEQYF,TGTGCCAGCTCACCTCCCAGCTCCTACGAGCAGTACTTC
TRBV11-1,.,.,TRBJ1-1,CASSPNGGLGTEAFF,TGTGCCAGCAGCCCTAATGGGGGGCTGGGTACTGAAGCTTTCTTT
TRBV5-1,.,.,TRBJ2-5,CASSLASESQETQYF,TGCGCCAGCAGCTTGGCCAGTGAAAGCCAAGAGACCCAGTACTTC
TRBV2,.,.,TRBJ1-5,CASSVGSFNQPQHF,TGTGCCAGCAGTGTGGGGTCCTTCAATCAGCCCCAGCATTTT
TRBV4-1,.,TRBD1,TRBJ1-5,CASSQERTGGSGQPQHF,TGCGCCAGCAGCCAAGAGCGGACAGGGGGCTCTGGTCAGCCCCAGCATTTT